The 28 T cell receptor beta chains below come from one sample, sequenced in a study of T-cell memory formation after mild COVID-19. TCRdb reprocessed the 5' RACE reads via MiXCR and lists one record per CDR3 protein. The table shows roughly 100,000 distinct CDR3 sequences, with about 15% occurring only once. Sequencing input: PBMCs or a T cell subset sorted from them (not recorded which). The receptors derive from a man between 18 and 29 years old who had mild COVID-19 (a few samples of this study predate the infection). Cell type and time point are not known.

The genes are TRBV14 and TRBJ1-2; D not resolved. Per the germline V gene, CDR1 is SGHDN and CDR2 is FVKESK. The CDR3 totals 13 residues. Trimming cost V 6 bases and J 4 bases, with 12 bases left between them. The chain's CDR3 is CASSKDGFYGYTF. DNA for the CDR3: TGTGCCAGCAGTAAGGACGGATTCTATGGCTACACCTTC.

This rearrangement joins TRBV9 to TRBJ1-2; D unresolved. The V and J ends lost 0 bases and 4 bases respectively, with 10 bases between them. This CDR3 has 14 amino acids. CDR1 is SGDLS and CDR2 is YYNGEE in the germline V gene. The CDR3 reads CASSVVQNPYGYTF. DNA of the CDR3: TGTGCCAGCAGCGTAGTTCAGAACCCCTATGGCTACACCTTC.

This clonotype appeared a few times. The chain employs TRBV10-3 and TRBJ2-1, with 14 positions matching TRBD2. Germline CDR1 reads ENHRY; CDR2 reads SYGVKD. The CDR3 totals 17 residues. V lost 6 bases to trimming and J lost 9 bases; unmatched junction nucleotides: 13. The CDR3 nucleotides read TGTGCCATCAGGCCGGGACTAGCGGGGGAAGGGGGTGGTGAGCAGTTCTTC. This encodes CAIRPGLAGEGGGEQFF.

This clonotype was seen a handful of times. V gene TRBV12-5 combines with J gene TRBJ1-5; D is uncertain. V lost 5 bases and J 6 bases, leaving 8 bases between the germline ends. This CDR3 region has 12 residues. Germline CDR1 LGHNT, CDR2 FRNRAP. The CDR3 DNA reads as TGTGCTAGTGGTACGCCAAGTCAGCCCCAGCATTTT. It yields the protein CASGTPSQPQHF.

Here the CDR3 reads CASSKGEDPRPYEQYF. CDR3 DNA: TGTGCCAGCAGCAAAGGGGAGGACCCGAGACCCTACGAGCAGTACTTC. The chain joins TRBV21-1 to TRBJ2-7; the D segment call TRBD2 is taken from the table without a DNA check. TRBV21-1 is a pseudogene segment. This CDR3 is 16 amino acids long.

CDR3 coding DNA: TGCGCCAGCAGCCCCTTGACAGGGGGTGACCGGGAGACCCAGTACTTC. It translates to CASSPLTGGDRETQYF. V is TRBV4-1 and J is TRBJ2-5, with 9 positions matching TRBD1. Unmatched junction bases numbered 11, after V lost 4 bases and J lost 5 bases. CDR1 and CDR2 from the germline V gene are MGHRA and YSYEKL. The CDR3 consists of 16 residues.

CDR3 region: CASSVGKFSGQDIQYF. DNA of the CDR3: TGTGCCAGCAGCGTAGGAAAGTTTAGCGGACAGGACATTCAGTACTTC. The chain joins TRBV9 to TRBJ2-4; tentatively, D is TRBD1 (7 bases). V gave up 0 bases and J gave up 8 bases, with 18 bases separating them. The CDR3 extends over 16 amino acids. Germline V gives CDR1 SGDLS, CDR2 YYNGEE.

This rearrangement joins TRBV27 to TRBJ2-7; TRBD1 is a possible D gene (5 bases). Trimming stripped 5 bases from V and 3 bases from J, with 11 bases between. This CDR3 region has 13 residues. CDR1 and CDR2 (germline): MNHEY, SMNVEV (reference sequence). The CDR3 loop reads CASSIRQSYEQYF. The CDR3 DNA is TGTGCCAGCAGTATCAGACAGAGCTACGAGCAGTACTTC.

The gene calls are TRBV7-9 and TRBJ2-7; D not resolved. CDR1 and CDR2 (germline): SEHNR, FQNEAQ (reference sequence). The V end was cut by 5 bases, the J end by 0 bases, with 11 bases between. CDR3 length equals 14 residues. The CDR3 DNA is TGTGCCAGCAGCGTGACGACCGTCTCCTACGAGCAGTACTTC. Translated: CASSVTTVSYEQYF.

The rearrangement uses TRBV5-1 and TRBJ2-1; no clear D. Deletions cut 4 bases from V and 4 bases from J, with 18 bases between. CDR3 length: 16 amino acids. The V gene's germline CDR1 is SGHRS and CDR2 YFSETQ. CDR3 nucleotide sequence: TGCGCCAGCAGCCAATCCGGTCTCATCGGTTACAATGAGCAGTTCTTC. Protein: CASSQSGLIGYNEQFF.

This clonotype was seen more than once but under ten times. The rearrangement joins TRBV3-1 to TRBJ2-1; D might be TRBD1 or TRBD2, each matching 6 bases. The germline gives CDR1 LGHDT, CDR2 YNNKEL (reference sequence). The CDR3 totals 18 residues. Trimming took 4 bases from V and 1 from J, leaving 20 bases between them. The CDR3 reads CASSPDFLGGKSYNEQFF. CDR3 DNA sequence: TGTGCCAGCAGCCCGGATTTTTTAGGGGGGAAATCCTACAATGAGCAGTTCTTC.

The genes are TRBV7-9 and TRBJ2-3, with 9 bases aligning to TRBD1. With V trimmed by 1 base and J by 5 bases, 7 bases remained unmatched. The CDR3 spans 16 residues. Germline CDR1 reads SEHNR; CDR2 reads FQNEAQ (reference sequence). The CDR3 DNA reads TGTGCCAGCAGCTTAGTTACAGGGGGCCGCGGAGATACGCAGTATTTT. This codes for CASSLVTGGRGDTQYF.

CDR3 protein: CATSDYLTGSAQETQYF. The DNA for the CDR3 is TGTGCCACCAGTGATTACTTGACAGGGAGTGCCCAAGAGACCCAGTACTTC. The chain links TRBV24-1 to TRBJ2-5, with 7 nucleotides matching TRBD1. The germline V gene has CDR1 KGHDR and CDR2 SFDVKD. The CDR3 contains 17 residues. The V segment lost 2 bases and the J segment 1 base; nucleotides outside the gene matches: 9.

With respect to this clonotype: At one boundary the junction diverges from the germline segment, which might be a read error. V is TRBV5-1 and J is TRBJ2-1, with 10 bases lining up with TRBD2. This CDR3 is built from 17 residues. From germline, CDR1 is SGHRS and CDR2 YFSETQ. The CDR3 here is CASSSGLATTSYNDQFF. CDR3 coding DNA: TGCGCCAGCAGCTCGGGACTAGCGACTACATCCTACAATGACCAGTTCTTC. Full variable domain (rest looked up from reference TRBV5-1 and TRBJ2-1): KAGVTQTPRYLIKTRGQQVTLSCSPISGHRSVSWYQQTPGQGLQFLFEYFSETQRNKGNFPGRFSGRQFSNSRSEMNVSTLELGDSALYLCASSSGLATTSYNDQFFGPGTRLTVL.

This clonotype was observed at least ten times. The V gene is TRBV29-1, the J gene TRBJ2-1; 12 positions match TRBD2. CDR1 is SQVTM, CDR2 ANQGSEA, per germline. CDR3 size: 16 residues. J lost 0 bases, V lost 7 bases, and 7 bases had no gene match. This CDR3 reads CSDLGLAGTSYNEQFF. Written as DNA, the CDR3 is TGCAGCGACCTAGGACTAGCGGGGACCTCCTACAATGAGCAGTTCTTC.

The chain links TRBV21-1 to TRBJ2-2; the DNA was not compared with TRBD2, the D call given in the table. TRBV21-1 is a documented pseudogene. The CDR3 has 17 residues. The CDR3 loop is CASTGTSGGRVYGELFF. In DNA, the CDR3 is TGTGCCAGCACCGGGACTAGCGGGGGTCGGGTTTACGGGGAGCTGTTTTTT.

This rearrangement joins TRBV6-1 to TRBJ2-7; 10 bases line up with TRBD1. Looked up from germline, CDR1 is MNHNS and CDR2 is SASEGT. Losses at the gene ends were 1 base for V and 2 bases for J; bases not matched to a gene: 2. CDR3 size: 15 residues. The CDR3 loop reads CASSEDGTGAYEQYF. The CDR3 DNA follows: TGTGCCAGCAGTGAAGATGGGACAGGGGCCTACGAGCAGTACTTC.

In its sample, this clonotype was seen a few times. This chain uses TRBV4-1 with TRBJ1-4; D gene uncertain. Trimming removed 0 bases at V and 5 bases at J, with 10 bases between. CDR3 size: 15 residues. Per germline, CDR1 MGHRA and CDR2 YSYEKL. The CDR3 coding sequence is TGCGCCAGCAGCCAAGATAGGCCAGGAAATGAAAAACTGTTTTTT. This encodes CASSQDRPGNEKLFF.

This clonotype has only a few counts. The chain recombines TRBV12-5 with TRBJ2-7; 7 nucleotides match TRBD1. Germline CDR1 reads LGHNT; CDR2 reads FRNRAP. V trimming: 2 bases; J trimming: 2 bases; junction bases outside the gene matches: 6. CDR3 length: 15 amino acids. The CDR3 nucleotides are TGTGCTAGTGGTTTGCTACCGGGACAGCCCTACGAGCAGTACGTC. Translation gives CASGLLPGQPYEQYV.

The chain links TRBV5-1 to TRBJ2-1; D ambiguous. There are 11 residues in the CDR3. Germline V gene sequence: CDR1 SGHRS, CDR2 YFSETQ. V was trimmed by 4 bases and J by 15 bases, leaving 14 bases between them. The CDR3 bases are TGCGCCAGCAGCACGGGTGTTGGGTCGTTCTTC. Translation: CASSTGVGSFF.

The chain is built from TRBV11-3 and TRBJ2-5; TRBD2 aligns across 12 bases. CDR3 length equals 17 residues. With V trimmed by 5 bases and J by 5 bases, 12 bases remained unmatched. Germline V gives CDR1 SGHNT, CDR2 YENEEA. The DNA of the CDR3 is TGTGCCAGCAGCCACCGACTAGCGGGGGTTACCCAGGAGACCCAGTACTTC. Its protein product is CASSHRLAGVTQETQYF. Full variable domain (rest looked up from reference TRBV11-3 and TRBJ2-5): EAGVVQSPRYKIIEKKQPVAFWCNPISGHNTLYWYLQNLGQGPELLIRYENEEAVDDSQLPKDRFSAERLKGVDSTLKIQPAELGDSAVYLCASSHRLAGVTQETQYFGPGTRLLVL.

The V gene is TRBV4-2, the J gene TRBJ1-1; D is unresolved. CDR1 and CDR2 from the germline V gene are LGHNA and YNFKEQ. Between the trimmed V and J ends, which lost 1 base and 1 base, there was a span of 13 bases. The length of the CDR3 is 16 residues. The CDR3, as DNA: TGTGCCAGCAGCCAAGGGGAAAGGGCGTCGAACACTGAAGCTTTCTTT. It specifies CASSQGERASNTEAFF.

This clonotype came up a few times. For the CDR3, the DNA is TGTGCCAGCAGCCCTCCACTGAGGGGGGACACAGATACGCAGTATTTT. This encodes CASSPPLRGDTDTQYF. The chain links TRBV7-9 to TRBJ2-3, with D perhaps matching TRBD1 or TRBD2 (6 bases each). The CDR3 loop spans 16 amino acids. Germline V gene data show CDR1 as SEHNR and CDR2 as FQNEAQ (reference sequence). Deletions cut 5 bases from V and 2 bases from J, with 17 bases between.

The chain is built from TRBV29-1 and TRBJ2-7; 7 bases are shared with TRBD1. The CDR3 totals 15 residues. V dropped 1 base and J dropped 0; count of bases not matched to a gene: 6. CDR1 is SQVTM, CDR2 ANQGSEA, per germline. The CDR3 protein is CSVEGTGESSYEQYF. The CDR3 nucleotides read TGCAGCGTTGAAGGGACAGGAGAAAGCTCCTACGAGCAGTACTTC.

This chain joins TRBV5-4 and TRBJ2-1; TRBD2 matches 7 bases. Germline CDR1 and CDR2: SGHNT and YYREEE (reference sequence). There are 15 residues in the CDR3. The junction had 9 bases not matched to a gene; V was cut back by 4 bases and J by 5 bases. This CDR3 is CASSPSAGSNNEQFF. CDR3 bases: TGTGCCAGCAGCCCCTCAGCGGGGTCCAACAATGAGCAGTTCTTC.

This clonotype was observed many times. The chain links TRBV6-4 to TRBJ2-1; TRBD1 matches 7 bases. Germline values: CDR1 MRHNA, CDR2 SNTAGT. Trimming at V came to 2 bases and at J to 4 bases, leaving 5 bases not matched to a gene. This CDR3 region has 15 residues. DNA of the CDR3: TGTGCCAGCAGTGACACCACAGGGGCGTACAATGAGCAGTTCTTC. Translating it yields CASSDTTGAYNEQFF.

This clonotype was counted only a few times. The chain joins TRBV9 to TRBJ2-3; 7 nucleotides line up with TRBD1. The CDR3 sequence is 15 residues long. Germline assignment: CDR1 SGDLS and CDR2 YYNGEE. With V trimmed by 0 bases and J by 0 bases, 1 base remained unmatched. The CDR3 DNA is TGTGCCAGCAGCGTAGAAGGGGGCAGCACAGATACGCAGTATTTT. This gives the protein CASSVEGGSTDTQYF.

CDR3 residues: CSVEDNRPDTEAFF. CDR3 nucleotide sequence: TGCAGCGTTGAAGATAACCGACCGGACACTGAAGCTTTCTTT. V gene TRBV29-1 combines with J gene TRBJ1-1; D call uncertain. Germline lookup yields CDR1 SQVTM and CDR2 ANQGSEA. The CDR3 spans 14 residues. V lost 0 bases and J 3 bases, leaving 11 bases between the germline ends.